This T cell receptor (beta chain) was sequenced during a study of blood T cell repertoires in COVID-19. Study summary: Spain, Italy and the United States supplied samples that represented acute and convalescent COVID-19. In each case, the material was cDNA or gDNA derived from T cells, B-cell-depleted T cells, or PBMCs.

Here immunoSEQ multiplex PCR was the method, and the copy in TCRdb shows in-frame clones only, minus some. The sample shows 250,000 or so clones, about nine tenths of them seen only once. The CDR3 totals 18 residues. Germline V gene sequence: CDR1 SGHRS, CDR2 YFSETQ. The ends lost 0 bases at V and 1 base at J; junction bases unmatched: 8. What was sequenced was peripheral blood. This clonotype originated in a man in his thirties or forties with COVID-19, enrolled during active disease. V is TRBV5-1 and J is TRBJ2-5; 11 bases agree with TRBD1. In DNA, the CDR3 is TGCGCCAGCAGCTTGGGGGACAGGGGGATAGAAATCCAAGAGACCCAGTACTTC. This gives the protein CASSLGDRGIEIQETQYF.